This T cell receptor beta chain is from a study of blood T cell repertoires in COVID-19. Study at large: Acute and convalescent COVID-19 samples came from the United States, Italy and Spain.

Participant reports of clinical history set cohort assignment. Profiling relied on immunoSEQ multiplex PCR, and the TCRdb table lists in-frame clones only, not all of them. The table lists 250,000 or so clones, around 93% of them singletons, with around 2.8% in the top ten. V shed 4 bases and J shed 8 bases, with 11 bases lying between them. This CDR3 contains 13 residues. CDR1 is LGHNA, CDR2 YSLEER, per germline. Specimen: PBMCs or T cells enriched from blood (not recorded which). The chain uses TRBV4-3 and TRBJ2-2; D remains unclear. This sequence originates from a man aged 40-49 years who had been exposed to COVID-19. CDR3 bases: TGCGCCAGCAGCCCCTTTGTTGAGGGGGAGCTGTTTTTT. Translated: CASSPFVEGELFF.